These 21 T cell receptor beta chains were sequenced from one sample in a study of T-cell reconstitution after alpha-beta-depleted transplantation in children listed by TCRdb under 2016. Libraries were constructed by PCR. For sequencing, an Illumina HiSeq 2500 was employed. Molecular barcoding was employed in the preparation of TCR libraries, with unique molecular identifiers being used to normalize TCRbeta repertoire quantification. Using fastp trimming at Q25 and MiXCR clonotype assembly, TCRdb reanalyzed the public sequencing data and kept in-frame beta chains. Identical CDR3 proteins give one entry, which carries the most common genes and DNA. Across this sample there are 150,000 to 250,000 distinct CDR3 sequences, with about 14% seen only once. The ten largest make up over 10% of the sample. The sequencing used PBMCs from the stem cell graft donor, collected from the stem cell graft. These receptors were taken from a human donor who donated a stem cell graft to a child with acute lymphoblastic leukemia.

This clonotype was seen repeatedly, ten times or more. The V and J genes are TRBV27 and TRBJ2-5; the D gene is possibly TRBD2 (5 bases). The V and J ends lost 5 bases and 1 base respectively, with 8 bases between them. CDR3 length: 13 residues. Germline-derived CDR1 and CDR2 are MNHEY and SMNVEV (reference sequence). Here the CDR3 reads CASSPDSQETQYF. In nucleotides, the CDR3 is TGTGCCAGCAGTCCGGACTCCCAAGAGACCCAGTACTTC.

This clonotype was found a few times. The V gene is TRBV9, the J gene TRBJ1-1, with TRBD1 as a possible D gene (5 bases). There are 15 residues in the CDR3. The V and J ends lost 5 bases and 1 base respectively, with 15 bases between them. Germline V gives CDR1 SGDLS, CDR2 YYNGEE. CDR3 DNA sequence: TGTGCCAGCAGTCGTGATGGGGGGGGGAACACTGAAGCTTTCTTT. Translation: CASSRDGGGNTEAFF.

This clonotype was found many times. The chain has TRBV7-2 and TRBJ2-5, with D maybe TRBD2 (6 bases). The germline V gene encodes CDR1 SGHTA and CDR2 FQGNSA. The CDR3 extends over 14 amino acids. V dropped 5 bases and J dropped 2 bases, with 12 bases sitting between them. The CDR3: CASSPQSGQETQYF. The CDR3 DNA sequence: TGTGCCAGCAGCCCCCAAAGCGGGCAAGAGACCCAGTACTTC.

This clonotype was observed many times. CDR3 region: CASSLGQRTEAFF. CDR3 sequence (DNA): TGCGCCAGCAGCTTGGGACAGAGGACTGAAGCTTTCTTT. The chain joins TRBV5-1 to TRBJ1-1, with a weak D call TRBD1 (5 bases). This CDR3 is 13 amino acids long. The germline gives CDR1 SGHRS, CDR2 YFSETQ. Trimming stripped 0 bases from V and 5 bases from J, with 8 bases between. Looking up the rest from reference TRBV5-1 and TRBJ1-1 gives the full variable domain: KAGVTQTPRYLIKTRGQQVTLSCSPISGHRSVSWYQQTPGQGLQFLFEYFSETQRNKGNFPGRFSGRQFSNSRSEMNVSTLELGDSALYLCASSLGQRTEAFFGQGTRLTVV.

The table lists this clonotype with many counts. The chain is built from TRBV7-9 and TRBJ2-1, with 12 bases matching TRBD2. Losses at the gene ends were 2 bases for V and 7 bases for J; bases not matched to a gene: 9. CDR1 and CDR2 (germline): SEHNR, FQNEAQ (reference sequence). The CDR3 consists of 17 residues. The CDR3: CASSLTLAGGQGNEQFF. Written as DNA, the CDR3 is TGTGCCAGCAGCTTAACGCTAGCGGGAGGGCAGGGGAATGAGCAGTTCTTC.

This clonotype has at least ten counts. V is TRBV7-8 and J is TRBJ2-3, with 14 bases lining up with TRBD2. The germline CDR1 and CDR2 sequences are SGHVS and FQNEAQ. V was clipped by 3 bases and J by 5 bases; unmatched bases: 10. The CDR3 sequence is 18 residues long. CDR3 residues: CASSFRLAGGPGGDTQYF. The CDR3, as DNA: TGTGCCAGCAGCTTCAGACTAGCGGGAGGGCCGGGGGGAGATACGCAGTATTTT.

This clonotype was seen repeatedly, ten times or more. This chain links TRBV28 with TRBJ2-5; tentative D call: TRBD2 (7 bases). CDR1 is MDHEN, CDR2 SYDVKM, per germline. The CDR3 length is 13 residues. Deletions cut 10 bases from V and 4 bases from J, with 16 bases between. CDR3 nucleotide sequence: TGTGCCACCCAGGGAGGGGGGAGAGAGACCCAGTACTTC. The encoded protein is CATQGGGRETQYF. The full variable domain, its missing parts supplied by reference TRBV28 and TRBJ2-5, is DVKVTQSSRYLVKRTGEKVFLECVQDMDHENMFWYRQDPGLGLRLIYFSYDVKMKEKGDIPEGYSVSREKKERFSLILESASTNQTSMYLCATQGGGRETQYFGPGTRLLVL.

Many counts were recorded for this clonotype. The J gene is TRBJ2-6, the V gene TRBV30; D remains ambiguous. The CDR3 covers 14 residues. V was cut by 4 bases and J by 1 base, with 8 bases left in between. The V gene's germline CDR1 is GTSNPN and CDR2 SVGIG (reference sequence). CDR3 nucleotides: TGTGCCTGGACTAAGAGTTCTGGGGCCAACGTCCTGACTTTC. Its translation: CAWTKSSGANVLTF.

This clonotype was seen repeatedly, ten times or more. The genes are TRBV20-1 and TRBJ2-1, with a possible D match to TRBD1 (5 bases). CDR1 and CDR2 from the germline V gene are DFQATT and SNEGSKA (reference sequence). CDR3 size: 13 residues. In DNA form, the CDR3 reads TGCAGCTCTTTGACAGTCCGCCATGGTGAGCAGTTCTTC. Translation gives CSSLTVRHGEQFF.

The chain recombines TRBV4-1 with TRBJ2-6; D tentatively fits TRBD1 or TRBD2 (5 bases each). The ends were cut back, 4 bases at V and 0 bases at J, with 16 bases in the middle. This CDR3 region has 18 residues. CDR1 MGHRA and CDR2 YSYEKL come from the germline V gene. CDR3 sequence: CASSLDPMGVSGANVLTF. The CDR3 nucleotides read TGCGCCAGCAGCCTAGACCCTATGGGGGTCTCTGGGGCCAACGTCCTGACTTTC.

This clonotype has a handful of counts. The chain carries TRBV11-2 and TRBJ2-3; 14 bases are a match to TRBD2. The CDR3 is 17 residues long. The germline CDR1 and CDR2 sequences are SGHAT and FQNNGV. V was clipped by 10 bases and J by 3 bases; unmatched bases: 12. The CDR3 loop is CATRRGTSGSYTDTQYF. The CDR3 DNA reads as TGTGCCACGCGAAGAGGGACTAGCGGGAGTTATACAGATACGCAGTATTTT. The full variable domain, completed using reference TRBV11-2 and TRBJ2-3, is EAGVAQSPRYKIIEKRQSVAFWCNPISGHATLYWYQQILGQGPKLLIQFQNNGVVDDSQLPKDRFSAERLKGVDSTLKIQPAKLEDSAVYLCATRRGTSGSYTDTQYFGPGTRLTVL.

Details on this clonotype: A much larger clone sits a single nucleotide away, making a read error possible. J is TRBJ2-7 and V is TRBV11-2; TRBD2 matches at 10 bases. The CDR3 loop spans 15 amino acids. V lost 4 bases to trimming and J lost 4 bases; unmatched junction nucleotides: 7. CDR1 and CDR2 from the germline V gene are SGHAT and FQNNGV. The CDR3 loop is CASSSWASGRYEQYF. The DNA for the CDR3 is TGTGCCAGCAGCTCTTGGGCTAGCGGGAGATACGAGCAGTACTTC.

The chain carries TRBV6-2 or TRBV6-3 and TRBJ2-1; 7 bases are a match to TRBD2. CDR3 length: 14 amino acids. V was pared by 2 bases and J by 4 bases, with 2 bases of the junction left unmatched. The germline CDR1 and CDR2 sequences are MNHEY and SVGEGT. The CDR3 is CASSYGTTYNEQFF. In nucleotides, the CDR3 is TGTGCCAGCAGTTACGGGACTACATACAATGAGCAGTTCTTC.

This clonotype was counted ten times or more. The chain links TRBV7-2 to TRBJ2-3, with D possibly being TRBD2 (6 bases). The V end was cut by 5 bases, the J end by 6 bases, with 18 bases between. Germline CDR1 reads SGHTA; CDR2 reads FQGNSA. There are 15 residues in the CDR3. The chain's CDR3 is CASSANRDSGDTQYF. Written as DNA, the CDR3 is TGTGCCAGCAGCGCAAACCGGGACTCTGGGGATACGCAGTATTTT.

CDR3: CSARKIRVTSGRLETQYF. The DNA for the CDR3 is TGCAGTGCTAGAAAAATCCGCGTTACTAGCGGGAGGTTGGAGACCCAGTACTTC. J is TRBJ2-5 and V is TRBV20-1; 12 bases are shared with TRBD2. CDR1 and CDR2 from the germline V gene are DFQATT and SNEGSKA (reference sequence). V dropped 2 bases and J dropped 5; count of bases not matched to a gene: 15. This CDR3 has 18 amino acids.

This clonotype was observed at least ten times. The J gene is TRBJ1-1, the V gene TRBV7-9, with D possibly TRBD1 on 6 matching bases. V lost 2 bases and J 1 base, leaving 17 bases between the germline ends. There are 17 residues in the CDR3. Germline CDR1 is SEHNR and CDR2 is FQNEAQ (reference sequence). CDR3: CASSLTPGTIQNTEAFF. As DNA, the CDR3 is TGTGCCAGCAGCTTAACCCCCGGGACAATACAGAACACTGAAGCTTTCTTT.

This clonotype was seen repeatedly, ten times or more. The CDR3 loop is CASTPRQVLSGRSYEAFF. CDR3 nucleotides: TGTGCCAGCACACCCAGACAGGTGCTGAGTGGGAGGTCATATGAAGCTTTCTTT. This sequence joins TRBV6-1 and TRBJ1-1, with D perhaps matching TRBD1 (6 bases). With 7 bases removed from V and 7 bases from J, the gap between germline ends came to 31 bases. The germline V gene has CDR1 MNHNS and CDR2 SASEGT. The CDR3 contains 18 residues.

The chain employs TRBV12-3 or TRBV12-4 and TRBJ2-5; 8 bases line up with TRBD2. This CDR3 comprises 14 residues. V was pared by 10 bases and J by 4 bases, with 11 bases of the junction left unmatched. The CDR3 nucleotides read TGTGCCAAACCCCTGGGGACTAGGAGAGAGACCCAGTACTTC. Protein product: CAKPLGTRRETQYF.

This clonotype has more than one count but fewer than ten. The chain couples TRBV20-1 to TRBJ1-2; 10 nucleotides agree with TRBD1. CDR1 DFQATT and CDR2 SNEGSKA come from the germline V gene (reference sequence). This CDR3 has 23 amino acids. After removal of 5 bases from V and 8 bases from J, the junction contained 38 bases not matched to a gene. The CDR3 sequence: CSALQPIRVEDRGQGGENIGYTF. CDR3 nucleotides: TGCAGTGCTCTCCAGCCAATCCGAGTCGAAGACAGGGGGCAGGGGGGGGAAAATATAGGCTACACCTTC.

The J gene is TRBJ1-5, the V gene TRBV30, with D tentatively TRBD1 (6 bases). The V gene's germline CDR1 is GTSNPN and CDR2 SVGIG (reference sequence). The CDR3 is 15 residues long. Trimming cost V 5 bases and J 0 bases, with 14 bases left between them. CDR3 residues: CAWEPGHSSNQPQHF. CDR3 nucleotide sequence: TGTGCCTGGGAACCGGGACACTCTAGCAATCAGCCCCAGCATTTT.

This clonotype has ten or more counts. This sequence joins TRBV12-3 or TRBV12-4 and TRBJ2-6; TRBD2 matches 8 bases. This CDR3 is 16 amino acids long. V was clipped by 6 bases and J by 4 bases; unmatched bases: 8. CDR3 DNA sequence: TGTGCCAGCAGCTCCGGGGGGGCTTCAGGGGCCAACGTCCTGACTTTC. This gives the protein CASSSGGASGANVLTF.